Below, one T cell receptor (beta chain) is given with its context. These data originate in a study of blood T cells in healthy people across ages. Together with a sample-barcoded 5' primer, a J-beta primer mix was included in a second PCR lasting roughly 7 to 11 cycles. Researchers report that each sample yielded at least 2.5 million CDR3-containing paired-end reads. TCRdb passed the 5' RACE reads through MiXCR, listing each CDR3 protein once. Of approximately 1,700,000 distinct CDR3 sequences in the sample, roughly two fifths were seen once. The CDR3 extends over 14 amino acids. Germline CDR1 reads SEHNR; CDR2 reads FQNEAQ (reference sequence). V lost 6 bases to trimming and J lost 8 bases; unmatched junction nucleotides: 12. Ten milliliters of peripheral blood were drawn from each donor.

Material: blood. The TCR comes from a human donor in good health. The chain uses TRBV7-9 and TRBJ1-2; 7 bases agree with TRBD1. The CDR3 region has the DNA TGTGCCAGCAGAACGACAGGGACGGTAGAGGGCTACACCTTC. Translation: CASRTTGTVEGYTF.